Reported below is one T cell receptor beta chain. Its specificity is unknown. The CDR3 is made up of 15 amino acids. V was clipped by 6 bases and J by 4 bases; unmatched bases: 7. Germline values: CDR1 KGHSH, CDR2 LQKENI. In the authors' methods: Filtering was not the same, since immunoSEQ gave junction-only sequences without quality scores. Sequencing was performed with immunoSEQ multiplex PCR; in TCRdb, only in-frame clones are kept and a portion is missing. V and J calls and clone size are as listed in that table; D and trimming were resolved from the DNA. The sample lists approximately 700,000 clones; around three quarters were seen once. The data originate from a study of shared clonotypes between healthy human individuals. About the study: For every donor, three CD4 naive, three CD4 memory, two CD8 naive and one CD8 memory plates were used. Study-wide results and limits: Estimated richness values were generally larger in naive subsets than in memory subsets. It was the non-shared clonotypes that had lower generation probabilities than clonotypes shared by all four donors.

The chain joins TRBV18 to TRBJ2-5, with 11 positions matching TRBD2. Material: memory CD4+ T cells sorted from blood. Subset reported: CD45RA-negative fraction. This clonotype was obtained from a woman under 40 in good health. CDR3 amino acids: CASSPGTSGAETQYF. The CDR3 DNA sequence: TGTGCCAGCTCTCCCGGGACTAGCGGTGCAGAGACCCAGTACTTC.